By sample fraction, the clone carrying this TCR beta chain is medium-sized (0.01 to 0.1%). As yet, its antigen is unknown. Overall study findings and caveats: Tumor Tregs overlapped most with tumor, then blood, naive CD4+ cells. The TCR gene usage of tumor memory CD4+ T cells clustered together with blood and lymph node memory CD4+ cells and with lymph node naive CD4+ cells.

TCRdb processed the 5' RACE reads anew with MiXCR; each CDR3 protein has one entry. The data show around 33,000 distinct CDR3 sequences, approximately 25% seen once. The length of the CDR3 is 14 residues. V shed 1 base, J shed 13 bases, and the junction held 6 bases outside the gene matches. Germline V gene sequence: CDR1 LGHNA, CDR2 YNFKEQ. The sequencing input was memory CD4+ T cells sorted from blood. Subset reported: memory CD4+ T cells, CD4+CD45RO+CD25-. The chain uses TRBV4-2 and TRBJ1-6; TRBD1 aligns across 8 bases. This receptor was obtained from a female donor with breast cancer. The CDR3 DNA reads TGTGCCAGCAGCCAAGGGACAGGGCCCGTCCCCCTCCACTTT. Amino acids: CASSQGTGPVPLHF.